What follows are 19 T cell receptor beta chains derived from one specimen sequenced in a study of T cell repertoires in cytomegalovirus infection. TCRdb reprocessed the reads via MiXCR and lists one record per CDR3 protein. The sample has more than 500,000 distinct CDR3 sequences; approximately 15% are singletons. Sequenced input: CD8+ T cells from PBMCs. The receptors shown here come from a human donor in good health (CMV status not recorded). Some clones in this sample may be carry-over from other donors' samples.

This clonotype was seen ten or more times. The gene calls are TRBV7-9 and TRBJ2-1, with a tentative D call TRBD2 (6 bases). Germline V gene lookup returns CDR1 SEHNR and CDR2 FQNEAQ (reference sequence). CDR3 length: 12 amino acids. The CDR3 reads CAAGGSYNEQFF. In DNA, the CDR3 is TGTGCTGCTGGGGGGTCCTACAATGAGCAGTTCTTC.

This clonotype was detected many times. This rearrangement joins TRBV7-2 to TRBJ1-2, with D unresolved. The V and J ends lost 5 bases and 2 bases respectively, with 9 bases between them. The CDR3 totals 13 residues. The germline V gene encodes CDR1 SGHTA and CDR2 FQGNSA. The CDR3 DNA sequence: TGTGCCAGCAGCCACCTACAGAACTATGGCTACACCTTC. It yields the protein CASSHLQNYGYTF.

The chain employs TRBV6-1 and TRBJ2-1, with a possible D match to TRBD2 (5 bases). Germline V gene data show CDR1 as MNHNS and CDR2 as SASEGT. The CDR3 is 14 amino acids. V shed 7 bases and J shed 6 bases, with 16 bases lying between them. Here the CDR3 DNA reads TGTGCCAGCAATGAGGGTGAAACGGCCAATGAGCAGTTCTTC. Its protein is CASNEGETANEQFF.

This clonotype has a count of ten or more. The V call is TRBV19, the J call TRBJ2-1, with TRBD2 as a possible D gene (6 bases). Germline V gene data show CDR1 as LNHDA and CDR2 as SQIVND (reference sequence). The CDR3 covers 15 residues. Trimming took 3 bases from V and 3 from J, leaving 12 bases between them. The CDR3: CASSMGPGGYNEQFF. The CDR3 DNA follows: TGTGCCAGTAGTATGGGGCCCGGGGGCTACAATGAGCAGTTCTTC.

This clonotype showed up many times. V and J are TRBV12-5 and TRBJ1-2; 7 bases agree with TRBD1. V trimming: 6 bases; J trimming: 5 bases; junction bases outside the gene matches: 24. This CDR3 is built from 19 residues. Germline CDR1 and CDR2: LGHNT and FRNRAP. In nucleotides, the CDR3 is TGTGCTAGTGGCGTCTCCCCCAAAAAGACAGGGCAGTATCGGTATGGCTACACCTTC. Amino acids: CASGVSPKKTGQYRYGYTF.

At least ten counts were recorded for this clonotype. The chain recombines TRBV7-9 with TRBJ2-1; 10 nucleotides agree with TRBD2. The CDR3 totals 17 residues. Germline CDR1 is SEHNR and CDR2 is FQNEAQ (reference sequence). With V trimmed by 4 bases and J by 7 bases, 13 bases remained unmatched. Here the CDR3 reads CASSSPLEREGLNEQFF. The CDR3 DNA sequence: TGTGCCAGCAGCTCCCCTTTAGAGCGGGAGGGCCTAAATGAGCAGTTCTTC.

At least ten counts were recorded for this clonotype. The V gene is TRBV7-8, the J gene TRBJ1-2, with 11 bases lining up with TRBD1. Germline trimming cut 5 bases from V and 3 bases from J; bases unmatched to any gene: 11. Germline values: CDR1 SGHVS, CDR2 FQNEAQ. The CDR3 spans 17 residues. In DNA, the CDR3 is TGTGCCAGCAGCCACTTTGGACAGGGGGCTTCGGACTATGGCTACACCTTC. Residues: CASSHFGQGASDYGYTF.

This clonotype was found many times. The V call is TRBV7-3, the J call TRBJ2-3; D not resolved. The V gene's germline CDR1 is SGHTA and CDR2 FQGTGA. V gave up 1 base and J gave up 4 bases, with 15 bases separating them. This CDR3 comprises 16 residues. CDR3 nucleotides: TGTGCCAGCAGCTTAATGGACGCCCTTGGGCCAGATACGCAGTATTTT. Residues: CASSLMDALGPDTQYF.

This clonotype appeared many times. CDR3 sequence reads: CASSRPRGQETQYF. CDR3 nucleotides: TGTGCCAGCAGCCGCCCCCGGGGACAAGAGACCCAGTACTTC. The V gene is TRBV5-5, the J gene TRBJ2-5; the D gene is possibly TRBD2 (5 bases). V lost 4 bases to trimming and J lost 2 bases, with 12 bases between them. Germline CDR1 and CDR2: SGHKS and YYEKEE (reference sequence). The CDR3 loop spans 14 amino acids. The full variable domain, with the rest looked up from reference TRBV5-5 and TRBJ2-5, is DAGVTQSPTHLIKTRGQQVTLRCSPISGHKSVSWYQQVLGQGPQFIFQYYEKEERGRGNFPDRFSARQFPNYSSELNVNALLLGDSALYLCASSRPRGQETQYFGPGTRLLVL.

This clonotype appeared many times. The chain has TRBV28 and TRBJ1-4, with a possible D match to TRBD1 (6 bases). Trimming took 6 bases from V and 4 from J, leaving 15 bases between them. CDR3 length equals 15 residues. The germline gives CDR1 MDHEN, CDR2 SYDVKM. CDR3 loop: CASSSHRVNNEKLFF. The CDR3 coding sequence is TGTGCCAGCAGCTCGCACAGGGTCAATAATGAAAAACTGTTTTTT.

The genes are TRBV3-1 and TRBJ2-7, with 7 positions matching TRBD2. The CDR3 extends over 12 amino acids. Trimming cost V 5 bases and J 6 bases; bases outside gene matches: 4. The germline V gene encodes CDR1 LGHDT and CDR2 YNNKEL (reference sequence). CDR3 DNA sequence: TGTGCCAGCAGCGGGAGGGCCTTCGAGCAGTACTTC. Residues: CASSGRAFEQYF.

This clonotype was seen more than once but under ten times. The V and J genes are TRBV6-6 and TRBJ2-5, with 11 bases matching TRBD2. J lost 3 bases, V lost 5 bases, and 14 bases had no gene match. The CDR3 contains 18 residues. Germline assignment: CDR1 MNHNY and CDR2 SVGAGI (reference sequence). The CDR3 loop reads CASSNSGGAGGGKETQYF. The CDR3 DNA follows: TGTGCCAGCAGTAATAGCGGGGGGGCCGGGGGAGGTAAAGAGACCCAGTACTTC.

This chain uses TRBV4-1 with TRBJ2-1, with 12 nucleotides matching TRBD2. This CDR3 spans 15 amino acids. Germline loops: CDR1 MGHRA, CDR2 YSYEKL. V lost 5 bases and J lost 7; bases outside the gene matches: 6. The CDR3 spells CASSFGLAGFNEQFF. CDR3 coding DNA: TGCGCCAGCAGCTTTGGACTAGCGGGGTTTAATGAGCAGTTCTTC.

This clonotype turned up a few times. The rearrangement links TRBV29-1 to TRBJ2-1; 10 positions agree with TRBD2. The CDR3 contains 13 residues. In germline, CDR1 is SQVTM, CDR2 ANQGSEA. J was trimmed by 9 bases and V by 6 bases; bases with no gene match: 8. The CDR3 loop reads CSVKREGKLEQFF. The CDR3 region has the DNA TGCAGCGTAAAGCGGGAGGGAAAACTTGAGCAGTTCTTC.

This clonotype was picked up many times. The chain links TRBV15 to TRBJ1-6, with D possibly matching TRBD1 (6 bases). The V gene lost 5 bases and the J gene lost 5 bases, with 10 bases spanning the gap. The V gene's germline CDR1 is LNHNV and CDR2 YYDKDF (reference sequence). This CDR3 is built from 14 residues. CDR3 protein: CATSGQSNNSPLHF. DNA for the CDR3: TGTGCCACCAGCGGACAGTCTAATAATTCACCCCTCCACTTT.

The chain has TRBV27 and TRBJ2-1; 15 bases fit TRBD2. The junction had 9 bases not matched to a gene; V was cut back by 5 bases and J by 7 bases. The CDR3 is 17 amino acids. Per the germline V gene, CDR1 is MNHEY and CDR2 is SMNVEV (reference sequence). The CDR3: CASSPYGTSGGRNEQFF. For the CDR3, the DNA is TGTGCCAGCAGTCCCTACGGGACTAGCGGGGGGCGGAATGAGCAGTTCTTC.

In the case of this clonotype: A much more abundant neighbour one base away suggests this may be a read error. V is TRBV11-2 and J is TRBJ1-3, with TRBD1 matching 8 bases. From germline, CDR1 is SGHAT and CDR2 FQNNGV. This CDR3 is built from 17 residues. The CDR3 DNA follows: TGTGCCAGAAGCTTTGGCCAGGGGGCCTCCGTTGGAAACACCATATATTTT. Translated, it gives CARSFGQGASVGNTIYF.

In this sample, this clonotype turned up many times. This chain uses TRBV11-1 with TRBJ2-1; D remains unclear. CDR1 and CDR2 (germline): SGHAT, FQDESV (reference sequence). Trimming removed 1 base at V and 10 bases at J, with 11 bases between. CDR3 length equals 13 residues. Here the CDR3 DNA reads TGTGCCAGCAGCTTAGTTAGTAAACGGGAGCAGTTCTTC. Translation gives CASSLVSKREQFF. The entire variable domain, with the rest obtained from reference TRBV11-1 and TRBJ2-1, is as follows: EAEVAQSPRYKITEKSQAVAFWCDPISGHATLYWYRQILGQGPELLVQFQDESVVDDSQLPKDRFSAERLKGVDSTLKIQPAELGDSAMYLCASSLVSKREQFFGPGTRLTVL.

This clonotype has just a few counts. The chain employs TRBV5-6 and TRBJ2-5; D is unresolved. The CDR3 spans 16 residues. V lost 0 bases and J 0 bases, leaving 12 bases between the germline ends. Germline CDR1 reads SGHDT; CDR2 reads YYEEEE. Here the CDR3 reads CASSLAELTYQETQYF. CDR3 coding DNA: TGTGCCAGCAGCTTGGCCGAGCTCACTTACCAAGAGACCCAGTACTTC.